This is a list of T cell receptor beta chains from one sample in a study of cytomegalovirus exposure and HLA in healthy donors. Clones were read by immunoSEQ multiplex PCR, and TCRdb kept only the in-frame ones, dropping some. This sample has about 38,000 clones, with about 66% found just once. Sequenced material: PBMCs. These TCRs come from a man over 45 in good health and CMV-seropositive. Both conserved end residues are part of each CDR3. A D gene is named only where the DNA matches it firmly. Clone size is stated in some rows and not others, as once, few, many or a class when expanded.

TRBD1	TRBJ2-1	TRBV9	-	CASSTQGQYNEQFF	TGTGCCAGCAGTACTCAGGGACAGTACAATGAGCAGTTCTTC
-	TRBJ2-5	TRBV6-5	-	CASSLFRQETQYF	TGTGCCAGCAGCCTATTCCGCCAAGAGACCCAGTACTTC
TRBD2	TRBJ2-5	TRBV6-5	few	CASSYVGGAGETQYF	TGTGCCAGCAGTTACGTCGGGGGGGCCGGAGAGACCCAGTACTTC
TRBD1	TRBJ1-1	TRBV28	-	CASSSGTGDPTEAFF	TGTGCCAGCAGTTCCGGGACAGGGGACCCCACTGAAGCTTTCTTT
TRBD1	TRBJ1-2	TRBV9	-	CASTAFPKGGSDGYTF	TGTGCCAGCACCGCCTTCCCGAAAGGGGGCTCGGATGGCTACACCTTC
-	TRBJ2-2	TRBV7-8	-	CASSSRQAQLTGELFF	TGTGCCAGCAGCTCCCGACAGGCTCAACTCACCGGGGAGCTGTTTTTT
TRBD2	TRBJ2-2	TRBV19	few	CASRSSGVITGELFF	TGTGCCAGTAGGTCCAGCGGGGTGATCACCGGGGAGCTGTTTTTT
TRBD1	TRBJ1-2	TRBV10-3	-	CAIPQTRQGGDGYTF	TGTGCCATTCCCCAGACGCGACAGGGAGGAGATGGCTACACCTTC
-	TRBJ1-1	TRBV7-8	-	CASSLANRVNTEAFF	TGTGCCAGCAGCTTAGCGAACAGGGTGAACACTGAAGCTTTCTTT
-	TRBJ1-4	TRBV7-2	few	CASSRWTGNEKLFF	TGTGCCAGCAGCCGATGGACGGGGAATGAAAAACTGTTTTTT
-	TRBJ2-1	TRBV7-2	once	CASSLTPGDEVQQFF	TGTGCCAGCAGCTTAACCCCGGGGGATGAGGTTCAGCAGTTCTTC
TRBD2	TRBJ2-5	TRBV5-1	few	CASSTLAGQETQYF	TGCGCCAGCAGCACCCTAGCGGGACAAGAGACCCAGTACTTC
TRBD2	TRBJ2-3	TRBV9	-	CASSVAGGATDTQYF	TGTGCCAGCAGCGTAGCGGGGGGGGCGACAGATACGCAGTATTTT
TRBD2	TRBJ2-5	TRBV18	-	CASSPRLDRGGETQYF	TGTGCCAGCTCACCACGGCTTGATCGGGGGGGAGAGACCCAGTACTTC
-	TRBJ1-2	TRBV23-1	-	CASSDGGRGGYTF	TGCGCCAGCAGTGATGGGGGCCGAGGTGGCTACACCTTC
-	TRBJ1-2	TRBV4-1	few	CASSLPSGGGYTF	TGCGCCAGCAGCCTACCTAGCGGGGGAGGCTACACCTTC
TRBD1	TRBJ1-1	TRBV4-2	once	CASSQDSRQGSGVTEAFF	TGTGCCAGCAGCCAAGATTCCCGACAGGGGTCCGGGGTGACTGAAGCTTTCTTT
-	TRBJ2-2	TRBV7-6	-	CASSLIGAGELFF	TGTGCCAGCAGCTTGATAGGGGCCGGGGAGCTGTTTTTT
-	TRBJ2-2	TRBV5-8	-	CASSGGHSRLYTGELFF	TGTGCCAGCAGCGGGGGACACAGCCGGCTTTACACCGGGGAGCTGTTTTTT
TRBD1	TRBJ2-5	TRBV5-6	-	CASSLQGIQETQYF	TGTGCCAGCAGCTTACAGGGGATCCAAGAGACCCAGTACTTC
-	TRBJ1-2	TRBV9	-	CASSALTVNYGYTF	TGTGCCAGCAGCGCCCTGACAGTAAACTATGGCTACACCTTC
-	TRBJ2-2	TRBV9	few	CASSVYGGELFF	TGTGCCAGCAGCGTATACGGCGGGGAGCTGTTTTTT
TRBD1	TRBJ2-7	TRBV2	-	CASSQDRFSYEQYF	TGTGCCAGCAGCCAGGACAGGTTTTCCTACGAGCAGTACTTC
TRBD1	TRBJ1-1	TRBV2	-	CASSSGTGGVPAEAFF	TGTGCCAGCAGCTCCGGGACAGGGGGCGTCCCGGCTGAAGCTTTCTTT
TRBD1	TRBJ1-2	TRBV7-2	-	CASSDGTGGLRYGYTF	TGTGCCAGCAGCGATGGGACAGGGGGTCTTAGGTATGGCTACACCTTC
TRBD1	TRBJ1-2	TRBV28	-	CASSPPTGHGGYTF	TGTGCCAGCAGTCCGCCGACAGGGCATGGGGGCTACACCTTC
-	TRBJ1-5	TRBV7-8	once	CASSKNRGGNQPQHF	TGTGCCAGCAGCAAGAATCGGGGGGGCAATCAGCCCCAGCATTTT
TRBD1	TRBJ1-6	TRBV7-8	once	CASSATGIYNSPLHF	TGTGCCAGCAGCGCGACAGGGATATATAATTCACCCCTCCACTTT
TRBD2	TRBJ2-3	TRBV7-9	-	CASRKAGELDTQYF	TGTGCCAGCAGAAAAGCGGGGGAACTGGATACGCAGTATTTT
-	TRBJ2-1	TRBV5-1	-	CASSLDGATDEQFF	TGCGCCAGCAGCCTAGACGGCGCCACGGATGAGCAGTTCTTC
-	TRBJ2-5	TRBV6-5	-	CASSYTVTGTQYF	TGTGCCAGCAGTTACACTGTCACTGGGACCCAGTACTTC
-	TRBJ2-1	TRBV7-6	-	CASSQGAGNEQFF	TGTGCCAGCAGCCAAGGCGCCGGGAATGAGCAGTTCTTC
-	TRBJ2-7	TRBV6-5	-	CASRRQGGTYEQYF	TGTGCCAGCAGAAGACAGGGAGGTACCTACGAGCAGTACTTC
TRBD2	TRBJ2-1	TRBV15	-	CATSTGSGAYNEQFF	TGTGCCACCAGCACCGGTAGCGGGGCCTACAATGAGCAGTTCTTC
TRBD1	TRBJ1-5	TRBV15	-	CATTPGQGSNQPQHF	TGTGCCACCACCCCGGGACAGGGGAGCAATCAGCCCCAGCATTTT
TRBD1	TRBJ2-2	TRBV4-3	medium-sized	CASSHQPGQGRGDTGELFF	TGCGCCAGCAGCCACCAGCCGGGACAGGGTCGAGGGGACACCGGGGAGCTGTTTTTT
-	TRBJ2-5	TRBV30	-	CAWSVWLQETQYF	TGTGCCTGGAGTGTATGGCTCCAAGAGACCCAGTACTTC
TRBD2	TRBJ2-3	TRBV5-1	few	CASSSWTSGGRTDTQYF	TGCGCCAGCAGCTCCTGGACTAGCGGGGGGCGCACAGATACGCAGTATTTT
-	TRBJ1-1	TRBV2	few	CASSEAEGITEAFF	TGTGCCAGCAGTGAAGCGGAGGGCATCACTGAAGCTTTCTTT
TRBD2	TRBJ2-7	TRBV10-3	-	CAISDGGAYEQYF	TGTGCCATCAGTGACGGGGGGGCCTACGAGCAGTACTTC
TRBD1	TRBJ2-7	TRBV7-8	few	CASSIGQAQYF	TGTGCCAGCAGCATAGGACAGGCCCAGTACTTC
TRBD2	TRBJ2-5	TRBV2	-	CASIGEGGSQYF	TGTGCCAGCATCGGGGAGGGAGGGTCCCAGTACTTC
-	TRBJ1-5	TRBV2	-	CASSYSYDQPQHF	TGTGCCAGCAGCTACAGCTACGATCAGCCCCAGCATTTT
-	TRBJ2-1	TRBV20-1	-	CSARVLNEQFF	TGCAGTGCTAGGGTTCTAAATGAGCAGTTCTTC
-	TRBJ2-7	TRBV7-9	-	CASSLGPLYEQYF	TGTGCCAGCAGCCTGGGCCCACTCTACGAGCAGTACTTC
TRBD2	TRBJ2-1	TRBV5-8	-	CASSFTSGGANEQFF	TGTGCCAGCAGCTTTACTAGCGGGGGGGCAAATGAGCAGTTCTTC
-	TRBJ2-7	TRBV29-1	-	CSVLVPYEQYF	TGCAGCGTCCTAGTCCCCTACGAGCAGTACTTC
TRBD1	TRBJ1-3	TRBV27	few	CASRRTGWNTIYF	TGTGCCAGCAGACGGACAGGCTGGAACACCATATATTTT
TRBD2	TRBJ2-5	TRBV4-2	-	CASSQAGLAGGRGETQYF	TGTGCCAGCAGCCAAGCAGGACTAGCGGGGGGTAGGGGGGAGACCCAGTACTTC
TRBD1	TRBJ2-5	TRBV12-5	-	CASGSGQGAQETQYF	TGTGCTAGTGGTTCCGGACAGGGCGCCCAAGAGACCCAGTACTTC
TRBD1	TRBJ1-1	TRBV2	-	CASSLTGQEAFF	TGTGCCAGCAGCCTGACAGGGCAGGAAGCTTTCTTT
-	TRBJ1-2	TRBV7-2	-	CASSSQVGGGGSGYTF	TGTGCCAGCAGCTCCCAAGTGGGAGGAGGAGGATCTGGCTACACCTTC
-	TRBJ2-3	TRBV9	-	CASSVAPTATDTQYF	TGTGCCAGCAGCGTAGCGCCTACAGCCACAGATACGCAGTATTTT
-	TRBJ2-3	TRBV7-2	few	CASSSSLRLDTQYF	TGTGCCAGCAGCTCTAGCCTGAGGTTAGATACGCAGTATTTT
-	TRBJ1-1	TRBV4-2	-	CASSQPQYGTEAFF	TGTGCCAGCAGCCAACCACAGTATGGGACTGAAGCTTTCTTT
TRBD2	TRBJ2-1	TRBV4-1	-	CASSTRLAGAYEQFF	TGCGCCAGCAGCACTCGACTAGCGGGGGCATATGAGCAGTTCTTC
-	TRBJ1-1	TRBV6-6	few	CASSYLGQSNTEAFF	TGTGCCAGCAGTTACTTAGGACAGAGTAACACTGAAGCTTTCTTT
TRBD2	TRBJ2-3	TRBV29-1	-	CSVVAGGLVDTQYF	TGCAGCGTCGTAGCGGGGGGGCTTGTAGATACGCAGTATTTT